What follows are 13 T cell receptor beta chains derived from one specimen sequenced in a study of blood T cells in healthy people across ages. Together with a sample-barcoded 5' primer, a J-beta primer mix was included in a second PCR lasting roughly 6 to 12 cycles. MiXCR, applied by TCRdb to the 5' RACE reads, yields one record per CDR3 protein. The data contain approximately 1.5 million distinct CDR3 sequences, 35% to 45% of them seen just once; the ten biggest clones take up around 4%. Specimen: blood. The receptors were gathered from a woman aged 18 to 35 in good health.

The rearrangement joins TRBV14 to TRBJ2-1, with 9 bases lining up with TRBD2. After removal of 4 bases from V and 5 bases from J, the junction contained 9 bases not matched to a gene. The germline gives CDR1 SGHDN, CDR2 FVKESK. The CDR3 has 16 amino acids. The CDR3 protein is CASSPYGSGRDNEQFF. CDR3 DNA: TGTGCCAGCAGCCCCTACGGTAGCGGGAGAGACAATGAGCAGTTCTTC.

This clonotype was found a few times. CDR3 protein: CASSLVLVSGGELFF. DNA of the CDR3: TGCGCCAGCAGCTTGGTCCTTGTGTCAGGCGGGGAGCTGTTTTTT. This chain uses TRBV5-1 with TRBJ2-2; D is ambiguous. Looked up from germline, CDR1 is SGHRS and CDR2 is YFSETQ. Trimming left V 0 bases short and J 7 bases short, with 13 bases between. The CDR3 contains 15 residues.

The table lists this clonotype with a few counts. The chain is built from TRBV7-2 and TRBJ1-3; maybe TRBD1 (6 bases). CDR1 is SGHTA, CDR2 FQGNSA, per germline. Trimming took off 9 bases at V and 0 bases at J, with 18 bases between the two ends. This CDR3 has 16 amino acids. The CDR3 here is CASSPQGQISGNTIYF. The CDR3 nucleotides read TGTGCCAGTAGCCCGCAAGGACAGATCTCTGGAAACACCATATATTTT. The full variable domain, with the rest looked up from reference TRBV7-2 and TRBJ1-3, is GAGVSQSPSNKVTEKGKDVELRCDPISGHTALYWYRQSLGQGLEFLIYFQGNSAPDKSGLPSDRFSAERTGGSVSTLTIQRTQQEDSAVYLCASSPQGQISGNTIYFGEGSWLTVV.

The rearrangement joins TRBV4-1 to TRBJ1-1; D is perhaps TRBD1 (5 bases). This CDR3 region has 20 residues. V was cut by 5 bases and J by 1 base, with 29 bases left in between. Germline V gene lookup returns CDR1 MGHRA and CDR2 YSYEKL. Here the CDR3 reads CASSYFIAAGHLTGNTEAFF. CDR3 bases: TGCGCCAGCAGCTACTTCATAGCCGCCGGCCACCTAACAGGGAACACTGAAGCTTTCTTT.

The chain has TRBV6-5 and TRBJ2-7, with a tentative D call TRBD2 (5 bases). The DNA end is more similar to TRBJ2-5, so the J call may be wrong. This CDR3 has 13 amino acids. Germline CDR1 reads MNHEY; CDR2 reads SVGAGI. CDR3 sequence reads: CASSFRGLETQYF. The CDR3 region has the DNA TGTGCCAGCAGTTTTCGGGGTCTGGAGACCCAGTACTTC.

This clonotype was observed a few times. The rearrangement joins TRBV10-3 to TRBJ2-3; a weak D match, TRBD2 (5 bases). V lost 2 bases to trimming and J lost 1 base, with 10 bases between them. The germline CDR1 and CDR2 sequences are ENHRY and SYGVKD. This CDR3 comprises 15 residues. Here the CDR3 DNA reads TGTGCCATCAGTGAGGAGGGAGTCGGCACAGATACGCAGTATTTT. Encoded protein: CAISEEGVGTDTQYF.

The chain is built from TRBV24-1 and TRBJ2-7; no clear D gene. V was pared by 3 bases and J by 0 bases, with 8 bases between. Germline V lookup: CDR1 KGHDR, CDR2 SFDVKD. The CDR3 length is 14 residues. CDR3 protein: CATSDPGYSYEQYF. For the CDR3, the DNA is TGTGCCACCAGTGATCCTGGCTACTCCTACGAGCAGTACTTC.

In this sample, this clonotype turned up a few times. The chain carries TRBV25-1 and TRBJ2-5; D is possibly TRBD1 (6 bases). The CDR3 is 13 residues long. V was clipped by 8 bases and J by 1 base, with 11 bases between them. The V gene's germline CDR1 is MGHDK and CDR2 SYGVNS. CDR3 nucleotide sequence: TGTGCCAGCTCCGACAGGCCCCAAGAGACCCAGTACTTC. It codes for CASSDRPQETQYF.

The table lists this clonotype with a few counts. The chain combines TRBV6-2 or TRBV6-3 with TRBJ2-1, with TRBD2 matching 7 bases. The V segment lost 8 bases and the J segment 5 bases; nucleotides outside the gene matches: 15. CDR3 length equals 16 residues. In germline, CDR1 is MNHEY, CDR2 SVGEGT. CDR3 DNA sequence: TGTGCCAGCGAAGCCACGGGAGAGACTAGCAACAATGAGCAGTTCTTC. Protein product: CASEATGETSNNEQFF.

The chain links TRBV6-1 to TRBJ2-2; D gene uncertain. The CDR3 is made up of 14 amino acids. V was cut by 4 bases and J by 0 bases, with 6 bases left in between. The germline gives CDR1 MNHNS, CDR2 SASEGT. The CDR3 here is CASSVTSNTGELFF. The CDR3, as DNA: TGTGCCAGCAGTGTAACATCGAACACCGGGGAGCTGTTTTTT.

The chain recombines TRBV20-1 with TRBJ1-1; 7 nucleotides align to TRBD1. V was clipped by 6 bases and J by 1 base; unmatched bases: 5. Per the germline V gene, CDR1 is DFQATT and CDR2 is SNEGSKA (reference sequence). The length of the CDR3 is 13 residues. CDR3: CSAPRGRNTEAFF. CDR3 nucleotides: TGCAGTGCCCCCAGGGGGAGGAACACTGAAGCTTTCTTT.

This clonotype was seen more than once but under ten times. V usage is TRBV9 and J usage is TRBJ1-2; a weak D match, TRBD1 (6 bases). Germline-derived CDR1 and CDR2 are SGDLS and YYNGEE. CDR3 size: 12 residues. V lost 7 bases to trimming and J lost 7 bases, with 14 bases between them. The CDR3 spells CASGGGVSGYTF. In DNA form, the CDR3 reads TGTGCCAGCGGGGGGGGCGTCTCTGGCTACACCTTC.

As concerns this clonotype: One junction end does not reproduce the germline sequence, and a read error may be involved. The rearrangement uses TRBV12-3 or TRBV12-4 and TRBJ1-3, with D unresolved. This CDR3 spans 13 amino acids. CDR3 sequence: CASQAFSGNIIYF. Written as DNA, the CDR3 is TGTGCCAGCCAAGCGTTCTCTGGAAACATCATATATTTT.